The 24 T cell receptor beta chains reported below all come from one sample, sequenced in a study of T cells in Graves' hyperthyroidism and ophthalmopathy. RNA transcripts yielded amplified TCR beta CDR3 regions. HTBI primers were the set used in a first-round RT-PCR of the TCR CDR3. From the multiplex PCR reads, TCRdb called clonotypes with MiXCR, one entry per CDR3 protein. Seen here are hundreds of thousands of distinct CDR3 sequences, 22% observed once, and the top ten hold around 47%. Sequenced: blood. The receptors shown here come from a woman in her 70s with Graves' ophthalmopathy.

The chain employs TRBV5-1 and TRBJ2-1, with a possible D match to TRBD2 (6 bases). This CDR3 is 11 amino acids long. Per the germline V gene, CDR1 is SGHRS and CDR2 is YFSETQ. Trimming took 7 bases from V and 5 from J, leaving 7 bases between them. The CDR3 nucleotides read TGCGCCAGCGGGGGGAACAATGAGCAGTTCTTC. It yields the protein CASGGNNEQFF.

As to this clonotype: This may be a read error: a much more frequent sequence differs by one nucleotide. V gene TRBV9 combines with J gene TRBJ1-1; TRBD1 agrees at 9 bases. CDR3 length: 15 amino acids. Looked up from germline, CDR1 is SGDLS and CDR2 is YYNGEE. As DNA, the CDR3 is TGTGCCAGCAGCCGCCTGACAGGGGGTGACACTGAATCTTTCTTT. It translates to CASSRLTGGDTESFF.

This clonotype was seen a handful of times. The rearrangement joins TRBV3-1 to TRBJ2-7; 8 bases align to TRBD2. Trimming at V came to 4 bases and at J to 0 bases, leaving 5 bases not matched to a gene. The germline V gene has CDR1 LGHDT and CDR2 YNNKEL (reference sequence). CDR3 length: 15 residues. This CDR3 is CASSRTSRPSYEQYF. CDR3 DNA sequence: TGTGCCAGCAGCCGGACTAGCCGCCCCTCCTACGAGCAGTACTTC.

This clonotype was detected only a few times. The chain carries TRBV20-1 and TRBJ2-3, with 11 bases lining up with TRBD2. Germline CDR1 DFQATT, CDR2 SNEGSKA (reference sequence). V shed 2 bases, J shed 0 bases, and the junction held 10 bases outside the gene matches. CDR3 size: 18 residues. The CDR3 coding sequence is TGCAGTGCTAGAAAACTAGCGGGAGAAAGGGCTAGCACAGATACGCAGTATTTT. Protein product: CSARKLAGERASTDTQYF.

V and J are TRBV6-2 or TRBV6-3 and TRBJ2-7, with TRBD2 matching over 11 bases. Germline CDR1 reads MNHEY; CDR2 reads SVGEGT. The CDR3 sequence is 15 residues long. After removal of 4 bases from V and 5 bases from J, the junction contained 7 bases not matched to a gene. In nucleotides, the CDR3 is TGTGCCAGCAGTTTGGGTAGCGGGAGGGGCAACGAGCAGTACTTC. Amino acids: CASSLGSGRGNEQYF.

Many counts were recorded for this clonotype. The J gene is TRBJ2-1, the V gene TRBV27, with TRBD2 identical over 9 bases. The V and J ends lost 0 bases and 9 bases, in that order; junction bases with no gene match: 12. In germline, CDR1 is MNHEY, CDR2 SMNVEV (reference sequence). CDR3 size: 17 residues. CDR3 bases: TGTGCCAGCAGTTTATCGAGGGGCGGGAGGGCCTGGGGTGAGCAGTTCTTC. This codes for CASSLSRGGRAWGEQFF.

Remarks on this clonotype: One end of the junction is discordant with germline, which a read error may explain. J is TRBJ2-5 and V is TRBV12-3 or TRBV12-4; D ambiguous. The CDR3 consists of 12 residues. For the CDR3, the DNA is TGTGCCCGCAGTTTATTTGGAGAGACCCAGTACTTC. It translates to CARSLFGETQYF.

Comments on this clonotype: A much larger clone differs by one base, so this may be a read error. This CDR3 reads CASSLNRGADEKLVF. The CDR3 coding sequence is TGTGCCAGCAGTTTAAACAGGGGAGCGGATGAAAAACTGGTTTTT. The rearrangement links TRBV12-3 or TRBV12-4 to TRBJ1-4; 7 bases agree with TRBD1. There are 15 residues in the CDR3.

The count of this clonotype is one. The genes are TRBV12-3 or TRBV12-4 and TRBJ2-1; D unclear. CDR3 length equals 11 residues. Deletions cut 5 bases from V and 10 bases from J, with 9 bases between. The CDR3 loop is CASSLTQEQFF. The CDR3, as DNA: TGTGCCAGCAGTCTGACTCAAGAGCAGTTCTTC.

The chain employs TRBV5-1 and TRBJ2-7; the match to TRBD2 covers 9 bases. This CDR3 has 14 amino acids. Germline CDR1 and CDR2: SGHRS and YFSETQ. V shed 6 bases, J shed 1 base, and the junction held 5 bases outside the gene matches. The CDR3 loop is CASTSGRTSYEQYF. The CDR3 DNA follows: TGCGCCAGCACGAGCGGGAGGACTTCCTACGAGCAGTACTTC.

This clonotype was counted at least ten times. This sequence joins TRBV27 and TRBJ2-1, with TRBD2 identical over 14 bases. CDR1 MNHEY and CDR2 SMNVEV come from the germline V gene (reference sequence). Trimming cost V 5 bases and J 8 bases; bases outside gene matches: 14. The CDR3 runs 18 residues. CDR3 amino acids: CASSKLTSGRAGLDEQFF. CDR3 coding DNA: TGTGCCAGCAGTAAATTGACTAGCGGGAGGGCCGGTCTCGATGAGCAGTTCTTC.

This clonotype has more than one count but fewer than ten. The CDR3 loop is CASRGLAGVYEQYF. DNA of the CDR3: TGTGCCAGCAGAGGTCTAGCGGGAGTCTACGAGCAGTACTTC. The V call is TRBV6-4, the J call TRBJ2-7; TRBD2 matches 10 bases. CDR1 is MRHNA, CDR2 SNTAGT, per germline. This CDR3 comprises 14 residues. With 6 bases clipped from V and 3 bases from J, the junction kept 5 bases outside the gene matches.

This clonotype was counted only a few times. This chain joins TRBV15 and TRBJ1-5; D is unresolved. Germline CDR1 is LNHNV and CDR2 is YYDKDF (reference sequence). Trimming removed 5 bases at V and 2 bases at J, with 10 bases between. The CDR3 consists of 14 residues. The CDR3 DNA is TGTGCCACCAGCCCTATGCGGGGCAATCAGCCCCAGCATTTT. This translates into CATSPMRGNQPQHF.

This clonotype was counted only a few times. This chain connects TRBV5-4 to TRBJ2-3, with 7 bases aligning to TRBD1. With V trimmed by 0 bases and J by 4 bases, 5 bases remained unmatched. Germline V gene sequence: CDR1 SGHNT, CDR2 YYREEE (reference sequence). The CDR3 has 15 residues. CDR3 coding DNA: TGTGCCAGCAGCTTGGACAGGGGTAAAGCAGATACGCAGTATTTT. Residues: CASSLDRGKADTQYF.

The rearrangement uses TRBV4-1 and TRBJ1-1, with unresolved D. From germline, CDR1 is MGHRA and CDR2 YSYEKL. V was pared by 0 bases and J by 5 bases, with 7 bases between. The CDR3 sequence is 13 residues long. CDR3 in DNA: TGCGCCAGCAGCCAAGAACGGTGGACTGAAGCTTTCTTT. It specifies CASSQERWTEAFF.

The table lists this clonotype with many counts. This chain links TRBV2 with TRBJ2-5; D unclear. The V end lost 0 bases, the J end lost 1 base, and 9 bases lay between the germline ends. The CDR3 spans 15 residues. The germline V gene has CDR1 SNHLY and CDR2 FYNNEI. The chain's CDR3 is CASSEALRVQETQYF. The CDR3 DNA reads TGTGCCAGCAGTGAAGCGCTTAGGGTCCAAGAGACCCAGTACTTC.

This clonotype was seen only a few times. The chain combines TRBV28 with TRBJ2-2; D gene ambiguous. V was shortened by 6 bases and J by 5 bases, with 13 bases between the two germline ends. The V gene's germline CDR1 is MDHEN and CDR2 SYDVKM. The CDR3 extends over 14 amino acids. The CDR3: CASRSGPRTGELFF. The CDR3 DNA reads TGTGCCAGCAGATCCGGGCCAAGGACCGGGGAGCTGTTTTTT.

The chain links TRBV12-3 or TRBV12-4 to TRBJ2-1; D might be TRBD2 (6 bases). CDR3 length: 11 residues. V dropped 2 bases and J dropped 12 bases, with 8 bases sitting between them. This chain's CDR3 is CASSLSRGQFF. The CDR3 nucleotides are TGTGCCAGCAGTTTATCGCGGGGGCAGTTCTTC.

V usage is TRBV19 and J usage is TRBJ1-2, with TRBD1 matching 7 bases. This CDR3 contains 13 residues. V was clipped by 6 bases and J by 4 bases; unmatched bases: 5. Germline values: CDR1 LNHDA, CDR2 SQIVND (reference sequence). As DNA, the CDR3 is TGTGCCAGTAGGCCGGGACAGCTCTATGGCTACACCTTC. It codes for CASRPGQLYGYTF.

This clonotype was counted ten times or more. The CDR3 nucleotides are TGTGCCAGCAGCCCAAGGGGGGAGGGGCTAGCGGACAATGAGCAGTTCTTC. Its protein product is CASSPRGEGLADNEQFF. This chain connects TRBV7-9 to TRBJ2-1; D may be TRBD2 (7 bases). The CDR3 sequence is 17 residues long. Germline assignment: CDR1 SEHNR and CDR2 FQNEAQ (reference sequence). V was clipped by 5 bases and J by 5 bases, with 22 bases between them.

Ten or more counts support this clonotype. V and J are TRBV28 and TRBJ1-2; D may be TRBD1 (6 bases). V lost 2 bases, J lost 1 base, and 8 bases lay in between. CDR1 and CDR2 (germline): MDHEN, SYDVKM. The CDR3 is made up of 14 amino acids. In DNA form, the CDR3 reads TGTGCCAGCAGTTTAAGGACAGTTAACTATGGCTACACCTTC. As protein: CASSLRTVNYGYTF.

The chain recombines TRBV30 with TRBJ1-5; a possible D gene is TRBD1 (6 bases). The CDR3 spans 15 residues. Trimming stripped 2 bases from V and 8 bases from J, with 19 bases between. Germline V gives CDR1 GTSNPN, CDR2 SVGIG (reference sequence). CDR3 sequence (DNA): TGTGCCTGGAGTACCTGGGGGGGGGCTATTGAGCCCCAGCATTTT. Its protein is CAWSTWGGAIEPQHF. Using reference TRBV30 and TRBJ1-5 for the parts outside the CDR3, the full variable domain is SQTIHQWPATLVQPVGSPLSLECTVEGTSNPNLYWYRQAAGRGLQLLFYSVGIGQISSEVPQNLSASRPQDRQFILSSKKLLLSDSGFYLCAWSTWGGAIEPQHFGDGTRLSIL.

This clonotype was recorded a few times. The CDR3 here is CSARVEGGNEQFF. In nucleotides, the CDR3 is TGCAGTGCTAGAGTAGAGGGAGGCAATGAGCAGTTCTTC. J is TRBJ2-1 and V is TRBV20-1; maybe TRBD2 (6 bases). Trimming removed 1 base from V and 6 bases from J, with 10 bases in between. CDR1 is DFQATT and CDR2 is SNEGSKA in the germline V gene (reference sequence). CDR3 length: 13 amino acids.

This clonotype was observed at least ten times. This rearrangement joins TRBV2 to TRBJ2-1; D not certain. Trimming removed 0 bases from V and 10 bases from J, with 10 bases in between. CDR3 size: 13 residues. CDR1 and CDR2 from the germline V gene are SNHLY and FYNNEI. The CDR3 DNA reads TGTGCCAGCAGTGAAGCGCCCGTGGCAGAGCAGTTCTTC. Residues: CASSEAPVAEQFF.